The 9 T cell receptor beta chains presented below share a single source sample, sequenced in a study of cytomegalovirus exposure and HLA in healthy donors (dated by TCRdb to about 2017). Library construction relied on the immunoSEQ multiplex PCR assay. TCRdb obtained this table from immuneACCESS and retained in-frame rearrangements with V and J assigned. These tables miss some clones; where compared with another copy, unresolved V genes account for less than half of the shortfall, and the remainder is unexplained. Within this sample are 80,000 or so clones, with 85% to 95% of them counted one time only. Together, the top ten hold 0.69% of the sample. The sequenced material came from PBMCs. The receptors come from a woman younger than 35 in good health and CMV-seronegative.

Only one count was recorded for this clone. The chain couples TRBV10-1 to TRBJ2-7, with D possibly TRBD1 on 5 matching bases. Germline V CDR1 and CDR2: WNHNN, SYGVQD (reference sequence). V was pared by 3 bases and J by 0 bases, with 6 bases between. There are 13 residues in the CDR3. The CDR3 nucleotides read TGCGCCAGCAGTGAAGACAGCTCCTACGAGCAGTACTTC. Protein: CASSEDSSYEQYF.

This chain connects TRBV9 to TRBJ2-2; 9 bases agree with TRBD2. CDR1 is SGDLS, CDR2 YYNGEE, per germline. CDR3 length: 18 amino acids. With V trimmed by 0 bases and J by 4 bases, 10 bases remained unmatched. Written as DNA, the CDR3 is TGTGCCAGCAGCGTAGGTCCTAGCGGGGCCTCGAGCACCGGGGAGCTGTTTTTT. Residues: CASSVGPSGASSTGELFF.

The chain recombines TRBV6-5 with TRBJ1-1; D gene unclear. The germline gives CDR1 MNHEY, CDR2 SVGAGI. This CDR3 region has 13 residues. Between the trimmed V and J ends, which lost 5 bases and 5 bases, there was a span of 12 bases. The CDR3 protein is CASSIRGVTEAFF. The CDR3 DNA reads TGTGCCAGCAGTATTCGAGGAGTGACTGAAGCTTTCTTT.

This clone was seen a handful of times. The J gene is TRBJ1-1, the V gene TRBV13; the D gene is possibly TRBD1 (6 bases). V lost 7 bases and J lost 5, with 17 bases in between. The germline V gene encodes CDR1 PRHDT and CDR2 FYEKMQ (reference sequence). CDR3 length equals 14 residues. The CDR3, as DNA: TGTGCCAGCACCTCCGGGACAAGGGGAACTGAAGCTTTCTTT. Protein sequence: CASTSGTRGTEAFF.

This clone was counted between two and nine times. The rearrangement uses TRBV15 and TRBJ1-3; a weak D match, TRBD1 (6 bases). The germline gives CDR1 LNHNV, CDR2 YYDKDF (reference sequence). V lost 3 bases, J lost 0 bases, and 12 bases lay in between. The CDR3 contains 16 residues. CDR3 region: CATSSPGHFSGNTIYF. The CDR3 region has the DNA TGTGCCACCAGCAGTCCGGGACACTTCTCTGGAAACACCATATATTTT.

V is TRBV10-3 and J is TRBJ1-3, with D possibly TRBD1 on 5 matching bases. The V and J ends lost 2 bases and 3 bases respectively, with 8 bases between them. Germline CDR1 is ENHRY and CDR2 is SYGVKD. The CDR3 runs 14 residues. CDR3 in DNA: TGTGCCATCAGTGAGGGGACTGGTGGAAACACCATATATTTT. Translating it yields CAISEGTGGNTIYF.

The gene calls are TRBV28 and TRBJ1-2; 7 nucleotides align to TRBD1. Trimming took 2 bases from V and 4 from J; bases not matched to a gene: 1. CDR1 and CDR2 from the germline V gene are MDHEN and SYDVKM. The CDR3 extends over 13 amino acids. The CDR3 nucleotides read TGTGCCAGCAGTTTAGGGACAGTCTATGGCTACACCTTC. Protein: CASSLGTVYGYTF.

The chain employs TRBV7-2 and TRBJ2-7, with D maybe TRBD1 (6 bases). The CDR3 is 13 residues long. V was pared by 7 bases and J by 7 bases, with 17 bases between. Germline CDR1 SGHTA, CDR2 FQGNSA. This CDR3 reads CASNDRTLKEQYF. As DNA, the CDR3 is TGTGCCAGCAACGACAGGACCCTTAAAGAGCAGTACTTC.

The chain uses TRBV28 and TRBJ1-4; possibly TRBD1 for D (6 bases). Germline assignment: CDR1 MDHEN and CDR2 SYDVKM. The V and J ends lost 4 bases and 8 bases respectively, with 17 bases between them. CDR3 size: 15 residues. Written as DNA, the CDR3 is TGTGCCAGCAGTTCCGGGGGGGCAGCAACGGAAAAACTGTTTTTT. Translated, it gives CASSSGGAATEKLFF.